These 30 T cell receptor beta chains share one sample of origin, sequenced in a study of shared clonotypes between healthy human individuals. Repertoires were generated with immunoSEQ multiplex PCR, while TCRdb's copy carries only in-frame clones and drops some. The sample contains 2 million to 2.5 million clones, approximately 95% of which appear only once. The sequenced sample consisted of naive CD4+ T cells sorted from blood. The subset: CD45RA+ positively selected. Receptors originate from a man between 18 and 35 years old in good health.

As concerns this clone: The same CDR3 can be traced to other DNA sequences in this sample. CDR3 loop: CASSEQGTGNTIYF. The CDR3 DNA reads TGTGCCAGCAGTGAGCAGGGGACTGGAAACACCATATATTTT. This sequence joins TRBV6-1 and TRBJ1-3; D is possibly TRBD1 (6 bases). V was cut by 3 bases and J by 2 bases, with 8 bases left in between. Germline V gene lookup returns CDR1 MNHNS and CDR2 SASEGT. This CDR3 is 14 amino acids long.

This clone was counted only a few times. The chain uses TRBV27 and TRBJ2-3; no clear D. The length of the CDR3 is 16 residues. V was pared by 4 bases and J by 6 bases, with 20 bases between. Germline CDR1 is MNHEY and CDR2 is SMNVEV (reference sequence). For the CDR3, the DNA is TGTGCCAGCAGTTCGAGTTGGGCCGACCATCCGGATACGCAGTATTTT. It is translated as CASSSSWADHPDTQYF.

This clone was seen once. The chain has TRBV6-5 and TRBJ2-2; D unresolved. Germline CDR1 is MNHEY and CDR2 is SVGAGI. The CDR3 totals 14 residues. Deletions cut 8 bases from V and 3 bases from J, with 13 bases between. The CDR3 reads CASGQRLDTGELFF. CDR3 in DNA: TGTGCCAGCGGGCAGAGGCTGGACACCGGGGAGCTGTTTTTT.

J is TRBJ1-1 and V is TRBV6-5, with D possibly matching TRBD1 (6 bases). The germline gives CDR1 MNHEY, CDR2 SVGAGI. V was trimmed by 6 bases and J by 5 bases, leaving 19 bases between them. The CDR3 has 15 residues. The CDR3 nucleotides are TGTGCCAGCAGCCGGGGGCTGGGGGGGGATACTGAAGCTTTCTTT. Residues: CASSRGLGGDTEAFF.

The rearrangement links TRBV7-2 to TRBJ2-7; 9 bases fit TRBD2. Looked up from germline, CDR1 is SGHTA and CDR2 is FQGNSA. With 5 bases clipped from V and 2 bases from J, the junction kept 10 bases outside the gene matches. The length of the CDR3 is 16 residues. CDR3 protein: CASSRDSSGTTYEQYF. CDR3 nucleotides: TGTGCCAGCAGCCGTGATTCTAGCGGGACCACCTACGAGCAGTACTTC.

The gene calls are TRBV30 and TRBJ2-7; D gene unclear. Per the germline V gene, CDR1 is GTSNPN and CDR2 is SVGIG (reference sequence). Trimming pared 3 bases from V and 3 bases from J, leaving 9 bases between. This CDR3 has 12 residues. CDR3 sequence (DNA): TGTGCCTGGAGCCCTCACAGCTACGAGCAGTACTTC. It codes for CAWSPHSYEQYF.

The chain links TRBV7-2 to TRBJ2-7; D might be TRBD2 (6 bases). The V end lost 1 base, the J end lost 1 base, and 17 bases lay between the germline ends. This CDR3 has 17 residues. Germline CDR1 and CDR2: SGHTA and FQGNSA. The CDR3 here is CASSLVAVGGASYEQYF. In nucleotides, the CDR3 is TGTGCCAGCAGCTTAGTCGCTGTCGGGGGTGCATCCTACGAGCAGTACTTC.

To note about this clone: The sample holds other DNA sequences that translate to the same CDR3. The chain links TRBV30 to TRBJ1-2; D call uncertain. This CDR3 has 11 amino acids. V was cut by 0 bases and J by 8 bases, with 7 bases left in between. From germline, CDR1 is GTSNPN and CDR2 SVGIG (reference sequence). The CDR3 DNA is TGTGCCTGGAGTGTAACGGGGGGCTACACCTTC. Translated: CAWSVTGGYTF.

The chain recombines TRBV12-5 with TRBJ2-7; D uncertain. The CDR3 is 14 amino acids. Germline V gene data show CDR1 as LGHNT and CDR2 as FRNRAP. The V end lost 5 bases, the J end lost 4 bases, and 15 bases lay between the germline ends. CDR3 sequence (DNA): TGTGCTAGTGGTCCCGGAACCGGAATATACGAGCAGTACTTC. This codes for CASGPGTGIYEQYF. The entire variable domain, with the rest obtained from reference TRBV12-5 and TRBJ2-7, is as follows: DARVTQTPRHKVTEMGQEVTMRCQPILGHNTVFWYRQTMMQGLELLAYFRNRAPLDDSGMPKDRFSAEMPDATLATLKIQPSEPRDSAVYFCASGPGTGIYEQYFGPGTRLTVT.

The chain combines TRBV19 with TRBJ1-5; a weak D match, TRBD1 (6 bases). V lost 8 bases and J lost 6, with 14 bases in between. This CDR3 has 13 amino acids. Germline loops: CDR1 LNHDA, CDR2 SQIVND (reference sequence). In nucleotides, the CDR3 is TGTGCCAGTCAAGTTACAGGGACTCAGCCCCAGCATTTT. This encodes CASQVTGTQPQHF.

In its sample, this clone was seen a few times. The same CDR3 is also encoded by other DNA sequences in this sample. CDR3 nucleotides: TGTGCCAGCAGCCAGGGAGGCGGCTACACCTTC. This codes for CASSQGGGYTF. V gene TRBV6-5 combines with J gene TRBJ1-2; a possible D gene is TRBD1 (5 bases). CDR3 length equals 11 residues. V was clipped by 6 bases and J by 8 bases, with 10 bases between them. Germline V gene data show CDR1 as MNHEY and CDR2 as SVGAGI.

The chain employs TRBV7-9 and TRBJ2-4, with TRBD2 identical over 13 bases. The CDR3 runs 15 residues. The J segment lost 7 bases and the V segment lost 3 bases, leaving 3 bases of the junction unmatched. Per germline, CDR1 SEHNR and CDR2 FQNEAQ (reference sequence). CDR3 region: CASSFGLAGVNIQYF. CDR3 DNA: TGTGCCAGCAGCTTCGGACTAGCGGGAGTGAACATTCAGTACTTC.

This clone showed up just once. The chain recombines TRBV7-9 with TRBJ2-3; no definite D call. The CDR3 spans 16 residues. CDR1 SEHNR and CDR2 FQNEAQ come from the germline V gene (reference sequence). With 4 bases removed from V and 2 bases from J, the gap between germline ends came to 16 bases. The CDR3, as DNA: TGTGCCAGCAGCTCGGACCCGGGCCGGCTCACAGATACGCAGTATTTT. Translation: CASSSDPGRLTDTQYF.

This clone came up once. The rearrangement uses TRBV30 and TRBJ1-3; no definite D call. The CDR3 is 13 residues long. Germline CDR1 GTSNPN, CDR2 SVGIG (reference sequence). Trimming shortened V by 0 bases and J by 3 bases, and 6 bases separated the two germline ends. The CDR3 DNA sequence: TGTGCCTGGAGTGTACAGTTTGGAAACACCATATATTTT. It translates to CAWSVQFGNTIYF.

The chain uses TRBV28 and TRBJ1-5, with no clear D. CDR1 and CDR2 (germline): MDHEN, SYDVKM. The V end lost 4 bases, the J end lost 5 bases, and 12 bases lay between the germline ends. The CDR3 spans 14 residues. The CDR3 DNA reads as TGTGCCAGCAGTTCACACACGGAACATCAGCCCCAGCATTTT. This sequence encodes CASSSHTEHQPQHF.

The rearrangement uses TRBV28 and TRBJ2-2; 7 positions match TRBD2. CDR3 length: 14 residues. The V segment lost 2 bases and the J segment 6 bases; nucleotides outside the gene matches: 3. Germline V gene sequence: CDR1 MDHEN, CDR2 SYDVKM. The CDR3 DNA sequence: TGTGCCAGCAGTTTACCGGGGAGGGCCGGGGAGCTGTTTTTT. Encoded protein: CASSLPGRAGELFF.

The chain combines TRBV7-8 with TRBJ2-3; D is ambiguous. V lost 11 bases, J lost 2 bases, and 11 bases lay in between. CDR1 SGHVS and CDR2 FQNEAQ come from the germline V gene. The CDR3 sequence is 12 residues long. DNA of the CDR3: TGTGCCTCGGCCGTGTCCACAGATACGCAGTATTTT. Protein: CASAVSTDTQYF.

This clone was counted once. This sequence joins TRBV7-8 and TRBJ2-2; D gene ambiguous. This CDR3 comprises 14 residues. Germline V gene sequence: CDR1 SGHVS, CDR2 FQNEAQ. Trimming removed 5 bases at V and 4 bases at J, with 11 bases between. In DNA form, the CDR3 reads TGTGCCAGCAGCCGCAAGACTGCCACCGGGGAGCTGTTTTTT. Its translation: CASSRKTATGELFF.

CDR3 amino acids: CAWSFLAYEQYF. The CDR3 bases are TGTGCCTGGAGTTTTCTAGCCTACGAGCAGTACTTC. V gene TRBV30 combines with J gene TRBJ2-7; D ambiguous. This CDR3 region has 12 residues. Germline V gives CDR1 GTSNPN, CDR2 SVGIG (reference sequence). V was pared by 2 bases and J by 2 bases, with 7 bases between. Full variable domain (missing parts from reference TRBV30 and TRBJ2-7): SQTIHQWPATLVQPVGSPLSLECTVEGTSNPNLYWYRQAAGRGLQLLFYSVGIGQISSEVPQNLSASRPQDRQFILSSKKLLLSDSGFYLCAWSFLAYEQYFGPGTRLTVT.

The rearrangement uses TRBV19 and TRBJ1-6; D unclear. V gave up 4 bases and J gave up 6 bases, with 13 bases separating them. The CDR3 extends over 15 amino acids. Germline V CDR1 and CDR2: LNHDA, SQIVND (reference sequence). CDR3 sequence (DNA): TGTGCCAGTAGTACCGGAACGTCGAGTAATTCACCCCTCCACTTT. This codes for CASSTGTSSNSPLHF. Complete variable domain (other parts from reference TRBV19 and TRBJ1-6): DGGITQSPKYLFRKEGQNVTLSCEQNLNHDAMYWYRQDPGQGLRLIYYSQIVNDFQKGDIAEGYSVSREKKESFPLTVTSAQKNPTAFYLCASSTGTSSNSPLHFGNGTRLTVT.

The genes are TRBV7-2 and TRBJ2-1, with 9 positions matching TRBD2. Unmatched junction bases numbered 10, after V lost 6 bases and J lost 7 bases. This CDR3 region has 15 residues. CDR1 and CDR2 (germline): SGHTA, FQGNSA. Here the CDR3 reads CASSAGGSGSNEQFF. In DNA form, the CDR3 reads TGTGCCAGCAGTGCTGGGGGTAGCGGGAGTAATGAGCAGTTCTTC.

A word on this clone: The sample contains more than one DNA sequence encoding this CDR3. The rearrangement joins TRBV2 to TRBJ2-7, with a possible D match to TRBD1 (6 bases). CDR1 SNHLY and CDR2 FYNNEI come from the germline V gene. V was pared by 8 bases and J by 3 bases, with 11 bases between. The CDR3 is 12 residues long. CDR3 in amino acids: CASSGQSYEQYF. CDR3 bases: TGTGCCAGCTCCGGACAGAGCTACGAGCAGTACTTC.

Notes on this clone: Different DNA sequences within this sample yield the same CDR3. The chain's CDR3 is CASSLETGDNSPLHF. The DNA of the CDR3 is TGCGCCAGCAGCTTGGAAACAGGGGACAATTCACCCCTCCACTTT. The chain uses TRBV5-1 and TRBJ1-6, with 7 positions matching TRBD1. The length of the CDR3 is 15 residues. Germline-derived CDR1 and CDR2 are SGHRS and YFSETQ. V was pared by 0 bases and J by 7 bases, with 4 bases of the junction left unmatched.

This clone was detected once. The rearrangement links TRBV7-2 to TRBJ1-1; no definite D call. Germline lookup yields CDR1 SGHTA and CDR2 FQGNSA. CDR3 length equals 11 residues. V dropped 1 base and J dropped 7 bases, with 4 bases sitting between them. This CDR3 reads CASSLGVEAFF. CDR3 nucleotides: TGTGCCAGCAGCTTAGGGGTTGAAGCTTTCTTT.

This clone came up once. The chain combines TRBV2 with TRBJ2-5, with D tentatively TRBD2 (7 bases). The CDR3 has 15 residues. Per the germline V gene, CDR1 is SNHLY and CDR2 is FYNNEI. V gave up 6 bases and J gave up 5 bases, with 19 bases separating them. The CDR3 is CASSAAWGGWETQYF. CDR3 coding DNA: TGTGCCAGCAGCGCGGCCTGGGGGGGCTGGGAGACCCAGTACTTC.

The rearrangement links TRBV7-9 to TRBJ1-2; the D is unclear. In germline, CDR1 is SEHNR, CDR2 FQNEAQ (reference sequence). The CDR3 sequence is 16 residues long. V shed 1 base and J shed 0 bases, with 12 bases lying between them. The CDR3 protein is CASSLEYGGSNYGYTF. The CDR3 DNA sequence: TGTGCCAGCAGCTTAGAGTACGGTGGTTCTAACTATGGCTACACCTTC.

The chain uses TRBV7-2 and TRBJ2-3; 8 positions agree with TRBD2. With 5 bases clipped from V and 1 base from J, the junction kept 14 bases outside the gene matches. The CDR3 contains 18 residues. Germline assignment: CDR1 SGHTA and CDR2 FQGNSA. The DNA of the CDR3 is TGTGCCAGCAGCCTAGAGGTGTTTGCGGGAGGCCGCACAGATACGCAGTATTTT. It yields the protein CASSLEVFAGGRTDTQYF.

CDR3 loop: CASSQDKGDSYEQYF. As DNA, the CDR3 is TGTGCCAGCAGCCAAGATAAGGGGGACTCCTACGAGCAGTACTTC. V usage is TRBV4-2 and J usage is TRBJ2-7, with D possibly TRBD1 on 6 matching bases. Germline V lookup: CDR1 LGHNA, CDR2 YNFKEQ. The CDR3 is made up of 15 amino acids. The V end lost 0 bases, the J end lost 0 bases, and 9 bases lay between the germline ends.

DNA for the CDR3: TGTGCCAGCAGCATGACAGACTCCTACGAGCAGTACTTC. It codes for CASSMTDSYEQYF. This rearrangement joins TRBV28 to TRBJ2-7, with TRBD1 as a possible D gene (5 bases). The germline gives CDR1 MDHEN, CDR2 SYDVKM. Trimming removed 6 bases from V and 0 bases from J, with 9 bases in between. The CDR3 loop spans 13 amino acids.

J is TRBJ2-5 and V is TRBV6-1; 7 bases line up with TRBD2. The CDR3 is 13 amino acids. Germline CDR1 MNHNS, CDR2 SASEGT. After removal of 7 bases from V and 3 bases from J, the junction contained 5 bases not matched to a gene. DNA for the CDR3: TGTGCCAGCAAGGCGGGAGCGGAAGAGACCCAGTACTTC. Protein product: CASKAGAEETQYF.